This passage covers 17 T cell receptor beta chains from one sample sequenced in a study of blood T cells in healthy people across ages. A second PCR of 7 to 11 cycles used a sample-barcoded 5' primer and a J-beta primer mix. TCRdb re-derived calls from the 5' RACE reads in MiXCR, one entry per CDR3 protein. The sample comprises about 730,000 distinct CDR3 sequences, approximately 43% of which are singletons, and roughly 19% rests with the top ten. Sequencing used blood. All receptors derive from a woman aged 55-70 years in good health.

This clonotype was counted ten times or more. The gene calls are TRBV6-2 or TRBV6-3 and TRBJ2-1, with D uncertain. Germline V gives CDR1 MNHEY, CDR2 SVGEGT. This CDR3 region has 15 residues. Trimming removed 6 bases at V and 4 bases at J, with 16 bases between. The CDR3 DNA follows: TGTGCCAGCAGCAGTGGGGAAGCGCCGTACAATGAGCAGTTCTTC. Encoded protein: CASSSGEAPYNEQFF.

This clonotype was observed a few times. The chain has TRBV6-2 or TRBV6-3 and TRBJ1-6; TRBD1 matches at 7 bases. Losses at the gene ends were 7 bases for V and 16 bases for J; bases not matched to a gene: 10. In germline, CDR1 is MNHEY, CDR2 SVGEGT. This CDR3 contains 12 residues. CDR3 nucleotides: TGTGCCAGCACCAATCCGGGACAGACTCTCCACTTT. Translated, it gives CASTNPGQTLHF.

This sequence joins TRBV15 and TRBJ1-4; D is uncertain. The germline V gene encodes CDR1 LNHNV and CDR2 YYDKDF (reference sequence). The CDR3 spans 15 residues. Trimming cost V 0 bases and J 1 base, with 6 bases left between them. CDR3 sequence: CATSRETRTNEKLFF. As DNA, the CDR3 is TGTGCCACCAGCAGAGAGACGCGAACTAATGAAAAACTGTTTTTT. Looking up the rest from reference TRBV15 and TRBJ1-4 gives the full variable domain: DAMVIQNPRYQVTQFGKPVTLSCSQTLNHNVMYWYQQKSSQAPKLLFHYYDKDFNNEADTPDNFQSRRPNTSFCFLDIRSPGLGDTAMYLCATSRETRTNEKLFFGSGTQLSVL.

For this clonotype: A clone one base away is much larger, so this may be a read error. The chain employs TRBV29-1 and TRBJ2-5; D remains ambiguous. Deletions cut 5 bases from V and 1 base from J, with 14 bases between. The CDR3 contains 14 residues. The V gene's germline CDR1 is SQVTM and CDR2 ANQGSEA. The CDR3 bases are TGCAGCGTTTTTGGGATGAGGCTCCAAGAGACCCAGTACTTC. Protein: CSVFGMRLQETQYF.

This chain uses TRBV6-6 with TRBJ2-5, with 7 bases fitting TRBD1. The CDR3 runs to 13 residues. Trimming removed 6 bases from V and 3 bases from J; junction bases left unmatched: 4. The germline V gene encodes CDR1 MNHNY and CDR2 SVGAGI (reference sequence). The CDR3 region has the DNA TGTGCCAGCAGAGCTACAGGGGAAGAGACCCAGTACTTC. Translated, it gives CASRATGEETQYF.

Remarks on this clonotype: A read error is possible here, since a much larger clone lies one base away. In DNA form, the CDR3 reads TGTGCCAGCAGCCCTGGACAGCAACAAAAGACCCAGTACTTC. Its translation: CASSPGQQQKTQYF. V usage is TRBV7-2 and J usage is TRBJ2-5, with a tentative D call TRBD1 (6 bases). The length of the CDR3 is 14 residues. CDR1 and CDR2 (germline): SGHTA, FQGNSA. The ends were cut back, 5 bases at V and 6 bases at J, with 16 bases in the middle. Combining the CDR3 with reference TRBV7-2 and TRBJ2-5 gives the whole variable domain GAGVSQSPSNKVTEKGKDVELRCDPISGHTALYWYRQSLGQGLEFLIYFQGNSAPDKSGLPSDRFSAERTGGSVSTLTIQRTQQEDSAVYLCASSPGQQQKTQYFGPGTRLLVL.

The chain is built from TRBV4-2 and TRBJ2-3; no definite D call. The V end lost 0 bases, the J end lost 0 bases, and 16 bases lay between the germline ends. The germline CDR1 and CDR2 sequences are LGHNA and YNFKEQ. This CDR3 comprises 18 residues. CDR3 residues: CASSQDPRRPLSTDTQYF. The CDR3 coding sequence is TGTGCCAGCAGCCAAGATCCCCGCAGGCCCCTTAGCACAGATACGCAGTATTTT.

The sample holds many counts of this clonotype. The gene calls are TRBV7-2 and TRBJ2-1; D is ambiguous. The CDR3 is 12 residues long. V was clipped by 2 bases and J by 2 bases, with 1 base between them. Germline V gene lookup returns CDR1 SGHTA and CDR2 FQGNSA. The CDR3: CASSLPYNEQFF. CDR3 bases: TGTGCCAGCAGCTTACCCTACAATGAGCAGTTCTTC.

The chain links TRBV20-1 to TRBJ1-6; D remains ambiguous. CDR3 length equals 13 residues. CDR1 is DFQATT, CDR2 SNEGSKA, per germline (reference sequence). V lost 2 bases to trimming and J lost 6 bases, with 8 bases between them. In DNA, the CDR3 is TGCAGTGCTAGAAACACAGTTAATTCACCCCTCCACTTT. Translated, it gives CSARNTVNSPLHF.

The chain has TRBV4-2 and TRBJ2-7, with 7 bases that match TRBD2. There are 17 residues in the CDR3. Losses at the gene ends were 1 base for V and 7 bases for J; bases not matched to a gene: 16. From germline, CDR1 is LGHNA and CDR2 YNFKEQ. The CDR3 region is CASSQAVGGEVTNEQYF. The CDR3 region has the DNA TGTGCCAGCAGCCAAGCTGTGGGGGGGGAGGTTACAAATGAGCAGTACTTC.

The CDR3 sequence: CASSEAPGLYEQYF. DNA of the CDR3: TGTGCCAGCAGTGAAGCCCCAGGGCTCTACGAGCAGTACTTC. The chain recombines TRBV6-1 with TRBJ2-7, with TRBD1 as a possible D gene (5 bases). Trimming removed 0 bases from V and 3 bases from J, with 9 bases in between. The CDR3 runs 14 residues. CDR1 is MNHNS, CDR2 SASEGT, per germline.

The table lists this clonotype with a few counts. The CDR3 here is CASRSLAGRQTGELFF. The DNA for the CDR3 is TGTGCCAGCAGGTCTCTTGCGGGAAGGCAGACCGGGGAGCTGTTTTTT. V and J are TRBV6-5 and TRBJ2-2, with D maybe TRBD2 (6 bases). Germline V gene data show CDR1 as MNHEY and CDR2 as SVGAGI. V was pared by 6 bases and J by 5 bases, with 19 bases between. CDR3 length: 16 amino acids.

As to this clonotype: Since a much larger clone is just one base distant, this may be a read error. This chain links TRBV24-1 with TRBJ2-5, with 12 bases fitting TRBD2. J was trimmed by 11 bases and V by 3 bases; bases with no gene match: 15. The CDR3 totals 17 residues. Per the germline V gene, CDR1 is KGHDR and CDR2 is SFDVKD. The CDR3 loop reads CATSDTGLAGSWNEQYF. Here the CDR3 DNA reads TGTGCCACCAGTGATACGGGACTAGCGGGTAGTTGGAATGAGCAGTACTTC.

The chain joins TRBV5-5 to TRBJ1-2; D not certain. CDR1 SGHKS and CDR2 YYEKEE come from the germline V gene (reference sequence). V was pared by 3 bases and J by 7 bases, with 13 bases between. The CDR3 length is 13 residues. In DNA, the CDR3 is TGTGCCAGCAGCTCCGGCACCCCCTGTGGCTACACCTTC. Protein sequence: CASSSGTPCGYTF.

This chain joins TRBV20-1 and TRBJ2-5; TRBD2 agrees at 10 bases. The CDR3 spans 15 residues. Per the germline V gene, CDR1 is DFQATT and CDR2 is SNEGSKA (reference sequence). With 5 bases clipped from V and 2 bases from J, the junction kept 8 bases outside the gene matches. CDR3: CSAAGPSGGQETQYF. The CDR3, as DNA: TGCAGTGCTGCCGGACCTAGCGGGGGACAAGAGACCCAGTACTTC.

V and J are TRBV5-6 and TRBJ2-3; 15 bases line up with TRBD2. The germline CDR1 and CDR2 sequences are SGHDT and YYEEEE. The CDR3 spans 19 residues. The junction had 7 bases not matched to a gene; V was cut back by 2 bases and J by 0 bases. The CDR3 spells CASSFRGTSGGFSTDTQYF. The CDR3 DNA follows: TGTGCCAGCAGCTTTCGAGGGACTAGCGGGGGGTTTAGCACAGATACGCAGTATTTT. Full variable domain (missing parts from reference TRBV5-6 and TRBJ2-3): DAGVTQSPTHLIKTRGQQVTLRCSPKSGHDTVSWYQQALGQGPQFIFQYYEEEERQRGNFPDRFSGHQFPNYSSELNVNALLLGDSALYLCASSFRGTSGGFSTDTQYFGPGTRLTVL.

This chain joins TRBV3-1 and TRBJ2-5; D is unresolved. The V end lost 1 base, the J end lost 11 bases, and 14 bases lay between the germline ends. The CDR3 consists of 13 residues. Germline V lookup: CDR1 LGHDT, CDR2 YNNKEL (reference sequence). The CDR3 DNA reads as TGTGCCAGCAGCCAAGTCGCAAGGCATGAGCAGTACTTC. It specifies CASSQVARHEQYF.